This T cell receptor (beta chain) comes out of a study of blood T cell repertoires in COVID-19. The wider study: Sites across the United States, Italy and Spain contributed samples from acute and convalescent COVID-19. The cDNA or gDNA used as material had been derived from T cells, B-cell-depleted T cells, or PBMCs.

Sequencing was performed with immunoSEQ multiplex PCR; in TCRdb, only in-frame clones are kept and a portion is missing. The table lists roughly 120,000 clones, about 79% of them singletons, with approximately 7.9% in the top ten. The CDR3 loop spans 14 amino acids. Germline trimming cut 2 bases from V and 8 bases from J; bases unmatched to any gene: 3. CDR1 MNHEY and CDR2 SMNVEV come from the germline V gene (reference sequence). The chain combines TRBV27 with TRBJ1-6; 7 bases map to TRBD1. The sequence was obtained from an elderly woman with active or convalescent COVID-19. Specimen: peripheral blood. CDR3 sequence (DNA): TGTGCCAGCAGTTTAGTACAGGGGCATTCACCCCTCCACTTT. It codes for CASSLVQGHSPLHF.